This T cell receptor (beta chain) comes out of a study of blood T cells in healthy people across ages. Through a sample-barcoded 5' primer and a J-beta primer mix, a second PCR was run for roughly 6 to 12 cycles. In TCRdb, the 5' RACE reads were re-called with MiXCR into one record per CDR3 protein. The repertoire holds roughly 720,000 distinct CDR3 sequences, approximately 53% seen once, with about two fifths in the top ten. With V trimmed by 4 bases and J by 4 bases, 8 bases remained unmatched. The CDR3 loop spans 16 amino acids. Per germline, CDR1 SGHDT and CDR2 YYEEEE. The chain joins TRBV5-6 to TRBJ2-1, with 10 bases identical to TRBD2. Sequenced input: blood. This TCR derives from a man older than 75 in good health. CDR3 loop: CASSLPGTSAYNEQFF. CDR3 coding DNA: TGTGCCAGCAGCCTTCCCGGGACTAGCGCGTACAATGAGCAGTTCTTC.